The clone carrying this TCR beta chain has a single count. Patients in Seattle were enrolled during active infection, then followed longitudinally. This record belongs to a study of blood T cell repertoires in COVID-19. Study background: Collection of acute and convalescent COVID-19 samples took place in the United States, Italy and Spain. T cells, B-cell-depleted T cells, or PBMCs provided the cDNA or gDNA that served as material.

The V and J ends lost 2 bases and 4 bases respectively, with 9 bases between them. This CDR3 is 13 amino acids long. Germline assignment: CDR1 SGDLS and CDR2 YYNGEE. Assay: immunoSEQ multiplex PCR; the TCRdb copy retains only in-frame clones and omits some. The sample has around 400,000 clones; 70% to 90% are singletons. The rearrangement links TRBV9 to TRBJ2-5; TRBD2 is a possible D gene (6 bases). Material for sequencing was peripheral blood. This TCR was sampled from a woman aged 25-40 years with COVID-19, enrolled during active disease. This chain's CDR3 is CASSVGGIETQYF. In DNA, the CDR3 is TGTGCCAGCAGCGTGGGCGGGATAGAGACCCAGTACTTC.